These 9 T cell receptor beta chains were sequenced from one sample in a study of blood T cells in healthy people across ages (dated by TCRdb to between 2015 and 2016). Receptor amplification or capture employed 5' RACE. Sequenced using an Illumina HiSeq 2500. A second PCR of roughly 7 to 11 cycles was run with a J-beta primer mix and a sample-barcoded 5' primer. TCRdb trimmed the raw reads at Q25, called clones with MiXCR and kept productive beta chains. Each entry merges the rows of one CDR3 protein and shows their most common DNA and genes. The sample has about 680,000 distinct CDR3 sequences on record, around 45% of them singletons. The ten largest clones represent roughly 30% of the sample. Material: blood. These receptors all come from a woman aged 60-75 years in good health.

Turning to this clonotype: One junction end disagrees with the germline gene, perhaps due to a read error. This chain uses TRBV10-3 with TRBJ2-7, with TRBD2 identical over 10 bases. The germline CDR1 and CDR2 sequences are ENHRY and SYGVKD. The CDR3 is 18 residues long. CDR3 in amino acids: CAISESRGDPSGGYEQYF. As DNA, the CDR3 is TGTGCCATCAGCGAGTCGAGAGGTGACCCTAGCGGGGGCTACGAGCAGTACTTC.

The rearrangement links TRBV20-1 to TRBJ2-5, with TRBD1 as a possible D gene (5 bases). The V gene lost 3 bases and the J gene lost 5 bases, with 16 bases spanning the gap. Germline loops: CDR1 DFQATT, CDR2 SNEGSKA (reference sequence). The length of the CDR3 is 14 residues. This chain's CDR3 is CSARVAGIFETQYF. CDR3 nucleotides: TGCAGTGCTAGGGTGGCAGGGATTTTCGAGACCCAGTACTTC.

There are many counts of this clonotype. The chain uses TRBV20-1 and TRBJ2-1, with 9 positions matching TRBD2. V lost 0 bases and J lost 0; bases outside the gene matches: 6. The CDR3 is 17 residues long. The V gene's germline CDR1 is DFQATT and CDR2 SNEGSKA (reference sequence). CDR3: CSARDLGGRASYNEQFF. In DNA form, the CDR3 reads TGCAGTGCTAGAGATCTGGGCGGGAGGGCCTCCTACAATGAGCAGTTCTTC.

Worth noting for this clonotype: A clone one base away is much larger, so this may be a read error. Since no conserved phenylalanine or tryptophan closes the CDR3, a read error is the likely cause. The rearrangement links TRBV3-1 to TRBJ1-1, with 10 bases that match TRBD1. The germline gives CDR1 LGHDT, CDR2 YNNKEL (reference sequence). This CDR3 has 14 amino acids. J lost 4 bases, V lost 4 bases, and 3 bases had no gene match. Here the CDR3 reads CASSRQGAGTEAFL. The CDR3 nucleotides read TGTGCCAGCAGCCGACAGGGGGCGGGCACTGAAGCTTTCTTA.

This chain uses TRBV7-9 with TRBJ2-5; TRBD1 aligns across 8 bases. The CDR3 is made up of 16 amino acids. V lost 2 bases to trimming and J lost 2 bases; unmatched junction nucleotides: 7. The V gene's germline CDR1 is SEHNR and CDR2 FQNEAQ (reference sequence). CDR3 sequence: CASSLSPGQGQETQYF. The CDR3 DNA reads TGTGCCAGCAGCTTATCCCCCGGACAGGGACAAGAGACCCAGTACTTC.

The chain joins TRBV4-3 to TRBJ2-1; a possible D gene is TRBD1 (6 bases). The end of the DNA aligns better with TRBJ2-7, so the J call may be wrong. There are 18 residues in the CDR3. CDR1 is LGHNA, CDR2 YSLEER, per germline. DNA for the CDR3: TGCGCCAGCAGCCAGAGCCCTCAGGGGCCAGGGCCCTACAATGAGCAGTACTTC. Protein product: CASSQSPQGPGPYNEQYF.

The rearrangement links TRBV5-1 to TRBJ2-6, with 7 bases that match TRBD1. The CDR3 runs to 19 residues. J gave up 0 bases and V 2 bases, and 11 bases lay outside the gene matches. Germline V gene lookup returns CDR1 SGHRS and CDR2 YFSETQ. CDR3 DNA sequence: TGCGCCAGCAGCTTCCCCTCGGGACAGAGTGTCTCTGGGGCCAACGTCCTGACTTTC. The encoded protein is CASSFPSGQSVSGANVLTF.

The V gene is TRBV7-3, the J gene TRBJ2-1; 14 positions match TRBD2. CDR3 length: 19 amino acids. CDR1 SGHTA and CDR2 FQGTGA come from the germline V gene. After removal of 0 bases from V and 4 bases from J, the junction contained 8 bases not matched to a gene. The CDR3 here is CASSLTLGTSGRRYNEQFF. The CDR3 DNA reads TGTGCCAGCAGCTTAACCCTCGGGACTAGCGGGAGAAGGTACAATGAGCAGTTCTTC.

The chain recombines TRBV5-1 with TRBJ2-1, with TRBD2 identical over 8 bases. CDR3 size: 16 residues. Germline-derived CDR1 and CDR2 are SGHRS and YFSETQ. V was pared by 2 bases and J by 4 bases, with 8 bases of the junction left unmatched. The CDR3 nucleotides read TGCGCCAGCAGCTTCCAAGGGAGCGGGGGTTACAATGAGCAGTTCTTC. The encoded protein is CASSFQGSGGYNEQFF.